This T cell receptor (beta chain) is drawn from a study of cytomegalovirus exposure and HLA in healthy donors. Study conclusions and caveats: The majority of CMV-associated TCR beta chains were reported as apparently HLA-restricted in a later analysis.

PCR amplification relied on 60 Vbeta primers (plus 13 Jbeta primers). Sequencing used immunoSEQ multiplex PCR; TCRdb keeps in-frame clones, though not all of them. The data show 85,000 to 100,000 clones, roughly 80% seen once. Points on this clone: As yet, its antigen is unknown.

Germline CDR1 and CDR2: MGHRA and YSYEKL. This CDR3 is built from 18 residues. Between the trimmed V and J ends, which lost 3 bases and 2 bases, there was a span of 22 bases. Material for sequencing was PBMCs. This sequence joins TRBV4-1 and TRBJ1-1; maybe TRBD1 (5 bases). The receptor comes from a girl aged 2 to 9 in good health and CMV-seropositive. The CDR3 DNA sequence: TGCGCCAGCAGCCACGCACAAGACAGCCCTTTTATCAACACTGAAGCTTTCTTT. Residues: CASSHAQDSPFINTEAFF.